This T cell receptor (beta chain) was captured in a study of T cell repertoires in cytomegalovirus infection. The CDR3 loop spans 14 amino acids. Germline V CDR1 and CDR2: WSHSY, SAAADI. V lost 10 bases, J lost 0 bases, and 14 bases lay in between. About this clonotype itself: Its antigen is currently unknown.

TCRdb reprocessed the reads with MiXCR, giving one entry per CDR3 protein. The repertoire holds 20,000 to 25,000 distinct CDR3 sequences, with around 40% as singletons. The origin of this receptor is a human donor in good health (CMV status not recorded). Some clones in this sample may be carry-over from other donors' samples. Sequenced material: CD8+ T cells from cultured PBMCs, taken from culture after CMV antigen stimulation. This chain uses TRBV10-2 with TRBJ2-3; either TRBD1 or TRBD2 may supply D (5 bases each). CDR3 amino acids: CATRDRTSTDTQYF. The CDR3 DNA is TGCGCCACCCGGGACCGGACTAGCACAGATACGCAGTATTTT.